This TCR beta chain comes out of a study of cytotoxic CD8 clonotypes in ibrutinib-treated CLL. Assay: immunoSEQ multiplex PCR; the TCRdb copy retains only in-frame clones and omits some. This sample has 85,000 or so clones; roughly 77% occur once, and the top ten carry about 4.8%. Germline values: CDR1 SGHTA, CDR2 FQGTGA. Deletions cut 2 bases from V and 3 bases from J, with 17 bases between. This CDR3 contains 16 residues. The specimen was PBMCs, collected after 12 months of ibrutinib treatment. J is TRBJ2-7 and V is TRBV7-3; D is perhaps TRBD2 (6 bases). This receptor was identified in a human donor with chronic lymphocytic leukemia. The CDR3 DNA is TGTGCCAGCAGCTTAGAAACGGGACTCCCTCGCTACGAGCAGTACTTC. Its translation: CASSLETGLPRYEQYF.